The T cell receptor beta chain described here comes from a study of yellow fever vaccine responses in identical twins. Findings and limits, study-wide: Twins reportedly appeared to share part of their vaccine T cell response while keeping part individual.

With respect to this clonotype: Its antigen is undetermined.

This CDR3 is built from 14 residues. V was clipped by 4 bases and J by 4 bases; unmatched bases: 9. Germline V gene data show CDR1 as SQVTM and CDR2 as ANQGSEA. MiXCR, applied by TCRdb to the RT-PCR reads, yields one record per CDR3 protein. Of fewer than 4,000 distinct CDR3 sequences listed, about 90% are singletons. This TCR was recovered from a woman between 18 and 29 years old who received the yellow fever vaccine. This sample comprised T cells from blood (PBMCs), unsorted or a sorted subset (not recorded which), obtained before or after yellow fever vaccination (not recorded which). This sequence joins TRBV29-1 and TRBJ1-2; TRBD1 matches 7 bases. This chain's CDR3 is CSVVSGTETYGYTF. The CDR3 DNA follows: TGCAGCGTTGTATCCGGGACAGAGACCTATGGCTACACCTTC.